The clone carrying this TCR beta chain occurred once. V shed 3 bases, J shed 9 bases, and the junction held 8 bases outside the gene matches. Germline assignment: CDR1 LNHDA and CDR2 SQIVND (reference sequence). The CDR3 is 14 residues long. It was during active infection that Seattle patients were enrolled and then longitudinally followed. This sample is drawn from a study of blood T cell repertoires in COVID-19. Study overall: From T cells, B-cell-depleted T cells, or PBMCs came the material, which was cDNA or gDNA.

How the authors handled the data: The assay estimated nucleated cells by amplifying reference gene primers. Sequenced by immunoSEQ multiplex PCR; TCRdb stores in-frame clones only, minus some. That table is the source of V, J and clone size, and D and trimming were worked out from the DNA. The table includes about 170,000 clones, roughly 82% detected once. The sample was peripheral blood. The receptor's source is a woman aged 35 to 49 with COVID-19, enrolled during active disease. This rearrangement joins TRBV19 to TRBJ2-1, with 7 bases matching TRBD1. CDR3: CASSIGRGPGEQFF. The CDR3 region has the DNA TGTGCCAGTAGTATCGGTAGGGGGCCCGGTGAGCAGTTCTTC.